One and the same sample provided the 9 T cell receptor beta chains below, sequenced in a study of T cells in Graves' hyperthyroidism and ophthalmopathy. TCR beta CDR3 sequences were amplified from RNA transcripts. With the HTBI primer set, the TCR CDR3 went through a first round of RT-PCR. TCRdb itself ran the multiplex PCR reads through MiXCR, one entry per CDR3 protein. The repertoire holds about 420,000 distinct CDR3 sequences, with 15% to 18% as singletons. The sequenced sample was blood. The receptors shown here come from a woman aged 18-29 years with Graves' hyperthyroidism.

V gene TRBV6-1 combines with J gene TRBJ1-3, with 7 bases that match TRBD1. Germline V lookup: CDR1 MNHNS, CDR2 SASEGT. The CDR3 extends over 17 amino acids. With V trimmed by 8 bases and J by 1 base, 14 bases remained unmatched. The CDR3: CASSDRGGVRSGNTIYF. In DNA form, the CDR3 reads TGTGCCAGCTCCGACCGAGGGGGCGTGCGGTCTGGAAACACCATATATTTT.

The chain couples TRBV10-1 to TRBJ1-1, with TRBD1 identical over 7 bases. The CDR3 runs to 12 residues. V lost 5 bases to trimming and J lost 7 bases; unmatched junction nucleotides: 4. Germline V gene lookup returns CDR1 WNHNN and CDR2 SYGVQD (reference sequence). The CDR3 DNA follows: TGCGCCAGCAGTACAGGGGTAGGTGAAGCTTTCTTT. Translation gives CASSTGVGEAFF.

This clonotype has at least ten counts. The rearrangement links TRBV7-3 to TRBJ1-1; D perhaps matches TRBD1 (6 bases). Between the trimmed V and J ends, which lost 5 bases and 4 bases, there was a span of 11 bases. Germline CDR1 reads SGHTA; CDR2 reads FQGTGA. The CDR3 is 13 amino acids. CDR3 bases: TGTGCCAGCAGCGCCTCCAGGGGCACTGAAGCTTTCTTT. Its protein is CASSASRGTEAFF.

This chain connects TRBV6-1 to TRBJ1-5; TRBD1 matches 8 bases. Germline V gene lookup returns CDR1 MNHNS and CDR2 SASEGT. This CDR3 region has 15 residues. With V trimmed by 6 bases and J by 6 bases, 10 bases remained unmatched. For the CDR3, the DNA is TGTGCCAGCAGAGGGGGCAGGGGGCTTTTTCAGCCCCAGCATTTT. Protein product: CASRGGRGLFQPQHF.

This clonotype was observed many times. V gene TRBV11-2 combines with J gene TRBJ2-1, with 13 bases matching TRBD2. Trimming at V came to 5 bases and at J to 7 bases, leaving 17 bases not matched to a gene. CDR3 size: 19 residues. Germline values: CDR1 SGHAT, CDR2 FQNNGV. The CDR3 is CASSQGILAGGALGNEQFF. CDR3 bases: TGTGCCAGCAGCCAGGGGATACTAGCGGGGGGGGCCTTGGGGAATGAGCAGTTCTTC.

This clonotype occurred a few times. The chain joins TRBV5-1 to TRBJ2-1, with D uncertain. Trimming cost V 0 bases and J 7 bases, with 17 bases left between them. Germline loops: CDR1 SGHRS, CDR2 YFSETQ. The CDR3 extends over 16 amino acids. Here the CDR3 DNA reads TGCGCCAGCAGCTTGGGGATCACAGCGCTCCGGAATGAGCAGTTCTTC. Its translation: CASSLGITALRNEQFF.

This clonotype showed up many times. This chain links TRBV11-2 with TRBJ2-3; D is ambiguous. Looked up from germline, CDR1 is SGHAT and CDR2 is FQNNGV. The germline V and J ends were trimmed by 3 bases and 4 bases, with 5 bases remaining between them. The CDR3 consists of 12 residues. CDR3 in amino acids: CASSLVPDTQYF. CDR3 nucleotide sequence: TGTGCCAGCAGCTTGGTTCCAGATACGCAGTATTTT.

The J gene is TRBJ2-1, the V gene TRBV7-3, with D possibly matching TRBD1 (6 bases). This CDR3 comprises 13 residues. Germline CDR1 reads SGHTA; CDR2 reads FQGTGA. Trimming pared 6 bases from V and 6 bases from J, leaving 12 bases between. The CDR3: CASSLQGANEQFF. The DNA of the CDR3 is TGTGCCAGCAGTCTACAGGGAGCCAATGAGCAGTTCTTC.

This clonotype has ten or more counts. The chain has TRBV11-2 and TRBJ2-5; D may be TRBD2 (7 bases). Germline-derived CDR1 and CDR2 are SGHAT and FQNNGV. This CDR3 region has 14 residues. Trimming removed 6 bases at V and 3 bases at J, with 14 bases between. CDR3 nucleotide sequence: TGTGCCAGCAGACGACCGGGGGGCGAAGAGACCCAGTACTTC. Translating it yields CASRRPGGEETQYF.